Below, 20 T cell receptor beta chains from the same sample are listed, as sequenced in a study of control samples from healthy donors and cancer patients. Profiling relied on immunoSEQ multiplex PCR, and the TCRdb table lists in-frame clones only, not all of them. The sample yields roughly 370,000 clones, approximately 92% seen once. Sequenced: PBMCs. The origin of the receptors is a man aged 40-49 years with head and neck cancer.

This chain connects TRBV23-1 to TRBJ1-6, with TRBD1 matching 9 bases. TRBV23-1 is treated as an ORF (open reading frame) with a function not yet certain. The CDR3 contains 19 residues. The ends lost 5 bases at V and 2 bases at J; junction bases unmatched: 13. CDR3 amino acids: CASSIGLDRGGPYNSPLHF. CDR3 nucleotides: TGCGCCAGCAGTATTGGGTTGGACAGGGGAGGTCCCTATAATTCACCCCTCCACTTT.

The chain employs TRBV6-6 and TRBJ1-4, with a weak D call TRBD1 (5 bases). The germline gives CDR1 MNHNY, CDR2 SVGAGI (reference sequence). The germline V and J ends were trimmed by 4 bases and 5 bases, with 17 bases remaining between them. This CDR3 has 16 residues. CDR3 DNA sequence: TGTGCCAGCAGTTTAGGTTGGGGGGGAATCAATGAAAAACTGTTTTTT. Residues: CASSLGWGGINEKLFF.

The rearrangement uses TRBV5-6 and TRBJ2-3; 7 bases map to TRBD2. The CDR3 has 14 amino acids. V was clipped by 0 bases and J by 6 bases; unmatched bases: 4. Germline CDR1 reads SGHDT; CDR2 reads YYEEEE. In DNA form, the CDR3 reads TGTGCCAGCAGCTTGGAAATCGGGGGGGATACGCAGTATTTT. This translates into CASSLEIGGDTQYF. Complete variable domain (other parts from reference TRBV5-6 and TRBJ2-3): DAGVTQSPTHLIKTRGQQVTLRCSPKSGHDTVSWYQQALGQGPQFIFQYYEEEERQRGNFPDRFSGHQFPNYSSELNVNALLLGDSALYLCASSLEIGGDTQYFGPGTRLTVL.

J is TRBJ1-5 and V is TRBV5-4; the match to TRBD1 covers 10 bases. Germline V gene sequence: CDR1 SGHNT, CDR2 YYREEE (reference sequence). The length of the CDR3 is 19 residues. The V gene end was trimmed by 4 bases and the J gene end by 0 bases; junction bases not matched to a gene: 13. CDR3: CASSRTGTGATYSNQPQHF. The CDR3 DNA reads TGTGCCAGCAGCAGGACCGGGACAGGGGCCACTTATAGCAATCAGCCCCAGCATTTT.

This clone was recorded once. The chain carries TRBV5-6 and TRBJ2-1, with no clear D. The CDR3 has 15 residues. Trimming cost V 4 bases and J 4 bases, with 15 bases left between them. Germline V gene data show CDR1 as SGHDT and CDR2 as YYEEEE. CDR3 in amino acids: CASSPLGPEYNEQFF. The CDR3 DNA reads as TGTGCCAGCAGCCCATTAGGACCAGAATACAATGAGCAGTTCTTC.

The chain has TRBV7-2 and TRBJ2-7; D call uncertain. This CDR3 contains 14 residues. CDR1 is SGHTA, CDR2 FQGNSA, per germline. V was pared by 5 bases and J by 3 bases, with 14 bases between. CDR3 sequence (DNA): TGTGCCAGCAGCGTGAGCCTGATACGCTACGAGCAGTACTTC. Its translation: CASSVSLIRYEQYF. The full variable domain, in which reference TRBV7-2 and TRBJ2-7 provide the parts outside the CDR3, is GAGVSQSPSNKVTEKGKDVELRCDPISGHTALYWYRQSLGQGLEFLIYFQGNSAPDKSGLPSDRFSAERTGGSVSTLTIQRTQQEDSAVYLCASSVSLIRYEQYFGPGTRLTVT.

The rearrangement links TRBV5-1 to TRBJ2-1; D is ambiguous. V was shortened by 2 bases and J by 4 bases, with 4 bases between the two germline ends. Germline-derived CDR1 and CDR2 are SGHRS and YFSETQ. The CDR3 extends over 12 amino acids. The CDR3 DNA sequence: TGCGCCAGCAGCTTCCAGTACAATGAGCAGTTCTTC. This sequence encodes CASSFQYNEQFF.

This clone appeared a single time. The chain recombines TRBV6-5 with TRBJ2-1; no clear D. This CDR3 contains 15 residues. V was clipped by 4 bases and J by 4 bases, with 14 bases between them. Germline V gives CDR1 MNHEY, CDR2 SVGAGI. In DNA, the CDR3 is TGTGCCAGCAGTTCGACGGCCGGAACTTACAATGAGCAGTTCTTC. This encodes CASSSTAGTYNEQFF.

Remarks on this clone: This CDR3 is also generated by other DNA sequences in the sample. The V gene is TRBV7-3, the J gene TRBJ2-1; TRBD2 might be the D (5 bases). The CDR3 is made up of 13 amino acids. The germline V gene encodes CDR1 SGHTA and CDR2 FQGTGA. Trimming removed 5 bases from V and 7 bases from J, with 12 bases in between. In DNA, the CDR3 is TGTGCCAGCAGCCCCTCGGGCGGGAATGAGCAGTTCTTC. Translated, it gives CASSPSGGNEQFF. Combining the CDR3 with reference TRBV7-3 and TRBJ2-1 gives the whole variable domain GAGVSQTPSNKVTEKGKYVELRCDPISGHTALYWYRQSLGQGPEFLIYFQGTGAADDSGLPNDRFFAVRPEGSVSTLKIQRTERGDSAVYLCASSPSGGNEQFFGPGTRLTVL.

The CDR3 bases are TGTGCCAGCAGTTTCGGGGGAGGAGATGATGGCTACACCTTC. Translating gives CASSFGGGDDGYTF. The chain is built from TRBV28 and TRBJ1-2; tentative D call: TRBD1 (5 bases). V was clipped by 3 bases and J by 6 bases, with 14 bases between them. This CDR3 is 14 amino acids long. Germline-derived CDR1 and CDR2 are MDHEN and SYDVKM.

This rearrangement joins TRBV7-9 to TRBJ2-7; a possible D gene is TRBD1 (6 bases). This CDR3 comprises 18 residues. The V gene lost 3 bases and the J gene lost 0 bases, with 21 bases spanning the gap. The germline CDR1 and CDR2 sequences are SEHNR and FQNEAQ (reference sequence). The CDR3 nucleotides are TGTGCCAGCAGCTTTAGCCTATTCAGGGGCCCAAGCTCCTACGAGCAGTACTTC. Translation gives CASSFSLFRGPSSYEQYF. The variable domain in full, completed from reference TRBV7-9 and TRBJ2-7, reads DTGVSQNPRHKITKRGQNVTFRCDPISEHNRLYWYRQTLGQGPEFLTYFQNEAQLEKSRLLSDRFSAERPKGSFSTLEIQRTEQGDSAMYLCASSFSLFRGPSSYEQYFGPGTRLTVT.

CDR3 bases: TGTGCCACCAGTGATAGGAATAACAATGAGCAGTTCTTC. Protein sequence: CATSDRNNNEQFF. J is TRBJ2-1 and V is TRBV24-1; D not certain. The CDR3 is 13 residues long. V was clipped by 3 bases and J by 5 bases, with 7 bases between them. Germline CDR1 reads KGHDR; CDR2 reads SFDVKD.

The CDR3: CASRASGTNVEQYF. The CDR3 DNA follows: TGTGCCAGCAGGGCTAGCGGGACAAACGTGGAGCAGTACTTC. The chain employs TRBV27 and TRBJ2-7, with TRBD2 matching over 9 bases. Per the germline V gene, CDR1 is MNHEY and CDR2 is SMNVEV (reference sequence). CDR3 length: 14 amino acids. The V and J ends lost 6 bases and 7 bases, in that order; junction bases with no gene match: 10.

The chain links TRBV5-4 to TRBJ2-7; the D gene is possibly TRBD1 (5 bases). The CDR3 contains 15 residues. Deletions cut 2 bases from V and 1 base from J, with 13 bases between. The germline gives CDR1 SGHNT, CDR2 YYREEE (reference sequence). For the CDR3, the DNA is TGTGCCAGCAGCTTTAGATCCGGACAATCCTACGAGCAGTACTTC. This gives the protein CASSFRSGQSYEQYF.

Only one count was recorded for this clone. Its ends do not fully match the called genes, so a read error is possible. The V gene is TRBV29-1, the J gene TRBJ1-2; no clear D gene. The CDR3 covers 13 residues. Looked up from germline, CDR1 is SQVTM and CDR2 is ANQGSEA. The CDR3 here is CCVPLKSGYGYTF. CDR3 bases: TGCTGCGTTCCCCTTAAATCGGGCTATGGCTACACCTTC.

The rearrangement joins TRBV28 to TRBJ2-3; no clear D gene. Trimming pared 2 bases from V and 8 bases from J, leaving 5 bases between. CDR1 and CDR2 from the germline V gene are MDHEN and SYDVKM. There are 11 residues in the CDR3. CDR3 in amino acids: CASSLGVTQYF. The CDR3 DNA is TGTGCCAGCAGTTTAGGAGTTACGCAGTATTTT.

CDR3 amino acids: CASSSGLAGSDTQYF. CDR3 nucleotides: TGTGCCAGCAGCTCCGGACTAGCGGGCTCAGATACGCAGTATTTT. The V gene is TRBV6-5, the J gene TRBJ2-3; 11 bases map to TRBD2. J gave up 4 bases and V 6 bases, and 6 bases lay outside the gene matches. Germline CDR1 and CDR2: MNHEY and SVGAGI. This CDR3 has 15 amino acids.

The chain combines TRBV9 with TRBJ2-1; D unresolved. CDR3 size: 11 residues. Trimming cost V 3 bases and J 8 bases, with 6 bases left between them. Germline CDR1 and CDR2: SGDLS and YYNGEE. The CDR3 loop reads CASSAGYEQFF. For the CDR3, the DNA is TGTGCCAGCAGCGCCGGCTATGAGCAGTTCTTC.

V gene TRBV28 combines with J gene TRBJ2-5; perhaps TRBD1 as D (6 bases). This CDR3 spans 15 amino acids. The germline V gene encodes CDR1 MDHEN and CDR2 SYDVKM. Trimming shortened V by 7 bases and J by 5 bases, and 20 bases separated the two germline ends. The CDR3 loop reads CASNPTGTLGETQYF. In DNA, the CDR3 is TGTGCCAGCAACCCCACCGGGACATTGGGGGAGACCCAGTACTTC.

This clone was seen only once. V usage is TRBV30 and J usage is TRBJ2-7; TRBD2 agrees at 12 bases. This CDR3 is 14 amino acids long. Trimming at V came to 1 base and at J to 3 bases, leaving 1 base not matched to a gene. Germline V gene data show CDR1 as GTSNPN and CDR2 as SVGIG (reference sequence). The CDR3 sequence: CAWSGLAGVYEQYF. The CDR3 DNA sequence: TGTGCCTGGAGTGGACTAGCGGGAGTCTACGAGCAGTACTTC.